The rows below give T cell receptor beta chains drawn from one sample of a study of CD8 T cells in ankylosing spondylitis. From the 5' RACE reads, TCRdb called clonotypes with MiXCR, one entry per CDR3 protein. Of roughly 170,000 distinct CDR3 sequences listed, 9.8% were seen once; the top ten hold about 15%. Sequenced sample: blood, either unsorted or a sorted T cell fraction (not recorded which). These receptors were obtained from a female donor with ankylosing spondylitis or in good health (not recorded which). Each CDR3 is given with its conserved first and last residue. D genes are given only for firm matches. Clone size is given for some rows only: seen once, a few or many times, or a class if the clone is expanded.

>-|TRBV3-1|TRBD2|TRBJ2-1
CASSQAGGAEQFF
TGTGCCAGCAGCCAAGCGGGAGGAGCTGAGCAGTTCTTC
>-|TRBV9|-|TRBJ2-1
CASSVGSSRGHEQFF
TGTGCCAGCAGCGTAGGCTCGAGTCGGGGTCATGAGCAGTTCTTC
>-|TRBV12-3/TRBV12-4|-|TRBJ2-1
CASSPPGPRYNEQFF
TGTGCCAGCAGCCCACCGGGACCTAGATACAATGAGCAGTTCTTC
>few|TRBV11-2|-|TRBJ1-1
CASSLFVGGVDTEAFF
TGTGCCAGCAGCTTATTTGTGGGGGGTGTGGACACTGAAGCTTTCTTT
>few|TRBV7-6|-|TRBJ2-1
CASSRFSGDEQFF
TGTGCCAGCAGTCGTTTTAGTGGGGATGAGCAGTTCTTC
>few|TRBV4-3|TRBD2|TRBJ2-7
CASSRYTSGRDEQYF
TGCGCCAGCAGCCGCTACACTAGCGGGAGAGACGAGCAGTACTTC
>many|TRBV24-1|-|TRBJ2-1
CATSDPDGAEQFF
TGTGCCACCAGTGACCCGGACGGGGCTGAGCAGTTCTTC
>-|TRBV28|TRBD1|TRBJ2-7
CASRARTGNFDEQYF
TGTGCCAGCAGGGCGCGGACAGGGAATTTCGACGAGCAGTACTTC
>few|TRBV5-6|-|TRBJ2-7
CASSKGRTEQYF
TGTGCCAGCAGCAAGGGGAGGACAGAGCAGTACTTC
>few|TRBV29-1|-|TRBJ1-1
CSVELGRGEAFF
TGCAGCGTTGAATTGGGGCGGGGAGAAGCTTTCTTT
>-|TRBV9|-|TRBJ1-2
CASSVNSQGYTF
TGTGCCAGCAGCGTAAACAGCCAAGGCTACACCTTC
>few|TRBV28|-|TRBJ2-3
CATCPLGSTDTQYF
TGTGCCACTTGCCCCTTGGGATCCACAGATACGCAGTATTTT
>many|TRBV7-9|-|TRBJ1-1
CASSFRGEAFF
TGTGCCAGCAGCTTTAGGGGTGAAGCTTTCTTT
>few|TRBV6-1|-|TRBJ2-3
CASSGRGSNTDTQYF
TGTGCCAGCAGTGGAAGGGGCAGCAACACAGATACGCAGTATTTT
>many|TRBV7-2|-|TRBJ1-5
CASSAAGSNQPQHF
TGTGCCAGCAGCGCCGCGGGCAGCAATCAGCCCCAGCATTTT
>many|TRBV12-3/TRBV12-4|TRBD1|TRBJ1-1
CASSLGQGHTEAFF
TGTGCCAGCAGTTTAGGACAGGGGCACACTGAAGCTTTCTTT
>few|TRBV6-1|TRBD2|TRBJ2-1
CASSPMPNPLAGVGNEQFF
TGTGCCAGCAGCCCGATGCCCAACCCACTAGCGGGAGTGGGGAATGAGCAGTTCTTC
>-|TRBV5-1|TRBD1|TRBJ1-1
CASSLGGTGRFF
TGCGCCAGCAGCTTGGGGGGGACAGGGCGGTTCTTT
>-|TRBV4-3|TRBD1|TRBJ2-7
CASSQAAYNLNRGQEQYF
TGCGCCAGCAGCCAAGCCGCTTATAATCTGAACAGGGGGCAGGAGCAGTACTTC
>few|TRBV7-9|TRBD2|TRBJ2-3
CASSSLPTSGRFDTQYF
TGTGCCAGCAGCTCCCTCCCAACTAGCGGGAGATTTGATACGCAGTATTTT
>many|TRBV5-1|TRBD2|TRBJ2-1
CASSSSSGRIYNEQFF
TGCGCCAGCAGCTCCTCTAGCGGGAGGATCTACAATGAGCAGTTCTTC
>-|TRBV4-3|-|TRBJ2-1
CASSPTLNPYNEQFF
TGCGCCAGCAGCCCCACCTTGAACCCCTACAATGAGCAGTTCTTC
>-|TRBV14|-|TRBJ2-2
CASSQIRTGELFF
TGTGCCAGCAGCCAGATACGCACCGGGGAGCTGTTTTTT
>few|TRBV10-1|-|TRBJ2-7
CASSDSPRGPLYEQYF
TGCGCCAGCAGTGACTCCCCACGGGGGCCTCTCTACGAGCAGTACTTC
>many|TRBV29-1|-|TRBJ1-1
CSGDPGAFF
TGCAGCGGTGATCCTGGTGCTTTCTTT
>few|TRBV12-3/TRBV12-4|TRBD2|TRBJ2-2
CASRQGGSVGELFF
TGTGCCAGCCGTCAAGGCGGGAGCGTCGGGGAGCTGTTTTTT
>many|TRBV25-1|-|TRBJ1-1
CASSEDGRMNTEAFF
TGTGCCAGCAGTGAAGATGGCCGAATGAACACTGAAGCTTTCTTT
>few|TRBV2|-|TRBJ1-1
CASSGRHTEAFF
TGTGCCAGCAGCGGCCGTCACACTGAAGCTTTCTTT
>-|TRBV6-2/TRBV6-3|TRBD2|TRBJ2-1
CASLKREWDEQFF
TGTGCCAGTCTAAAGCGGGAGTGGGATGAGCAGTTCTTC
>many|TRBV20-1|-|TRBJ2-7
CSARSTRAYEQYF
TGCAGTGCTCGCTCGACCCGTGCCTACGAGCAGTACTTC
>-|TRBV28|TRBD1|TRBJ1-2
CASSSPKGQLLSNYGYTF
TGTGCCAGCAGTTCACCGAAGGGACAGCTACTCTCTAACTATGGCTACACCTTC
>few|TRBV5-5|-|TRBJ2-1
CASSLVRLVGEQFF
TGTGCCAGCAGCTTGGTCCGACTAGTCGGTGAGCAGTTCTTC
>few|TRBV12-3/TRBV12-4|-|TRBJ2-5
CASSSLWGGLQETQYF
TGTGCCAGCAGCTCCTTGTGGGGGGGCCTCCAAGAGACCCAGTACTTC
>few|TRBV9|-|TRBJ1-2
CASSDGDTDGGYTF
TGTGCCAGCAGCGATGGGGACACGGACGGTGGCTACACCTTC
>-|TRBV19|TRBD2|TRBJ2-2
CASSMAASGTSGELFF
TGTGCCAGTAGTATGGCGGCTAGCGGGACTTCCGGGGAGCTGTTTTTT
>few|TRBV27|-|TRBJ2-7
CASGRSYEQYF
TGTGCCAGCGGACGATCCTACGAGCAGTACTTC
>few|TRBV7-3|-|TRBJ2-3
CASSLGLRPTDTQYF
TGTGCCAGCAGCTTAGGTCTTAGGCCTACGGATACGCAGTATTTT
>few|TRBV14|-|TRBJ2-2
CASSQDRGGSNTGELFF
TGTGCCAGCAGCCAAGATCGGGGAGGATCGAACACCGGGGAGCTGTTTTTT
>-|TRBV5-1|-|TRBJ2-5
CASSLEAGKETQYF
TGCGCCAGCAGCTTGGAGGCGGGGAAAGAGACCCAGTACTTC
>many|TRBV6-1|-|TRBJ2-1
CASSPTPGGLRNEQFF
TGTGCCAGCAGTCCGACACCTGGGGGGCTAAGGAATGAGCAGTTCTTC
>-|TRBV7-8|-|TRBJ2-7
CASMQPPSSYEQYF
TGTGCCAGCATGCAACCTCCTAGCTCCTACGAGCAGTACTTC
>-|TRBV20-1|-|TRBJ1-2
CSAPSLDYGYTF
TGCAGTGCTCCATCATTAGACTATGGCTACACCTTC
>many|TRBV5-1|-|TRBJ2-1
CASSLEGGNEQFF
TGCGCCAGCAGCTTGGAGGGGGGCAATGAGCAGTTCTTC
>-|TRBV30|TRBD2|TRBJ2-7
CAWSAITLAGSSYEQYF
TGTGCCTGGAGTGCCATTACACTAGCGGGGAGCTCCTACGAGCAGTACTTC
>-|TRBV7-3|TRBD1|TRBJ2-1
CASSSSTGKMDEQFF
TGTGCCAGCAGCTCGTCGACAGGGAAAATGGATGAGCAGTTCTTC
>-|TRBV5-1|TRBD1|TRBJ2-7
CASSSRQGISYEQYF
TGCGCCAGCAGCTCGAGACAGGGGATCTCCTACGAGCAGTACTTC
>few|TRBV7-8|-|TRBJ2-3
CASSLAPSDTQYF
TGTGCCAGCAGCTTAGCTCCTTCTGATACGCAGTATTTT
>few|TRBV15|-|TRBJ1-1
CATSPGVGGETEAFF
TGTGCCACCAGCCCTGGGGTGGGGGGGGAAACTGAAGCTTTCTTT
>few|TRBV24-1|TRBD2|TRBJ2-1
CATSDLPTSGRPSSYNEQFF
TGTGCCACCAGTGATTTGCCGACTAGCGGGAGACCCAGCTCCTACAATGAGCAGTTCTTC
>-|TRBV5-4|-|TRBJ2-3
CASTGSGDLSTQYF
TGTGCCAGTACAGGGTCGGGTGATCTTAGTACGCAGTATTTT